What follows is one TCR beta chain and its context. Trimming removed 2 bases from V and 3 bases from J, with 16 bases in between. Germline V gene data show CDR1 as GTSNPN and CDR2 as SVGIG (reference sequence). The CDR3 consists of 15 residues. This entry belongs to a study of T cell changes during pregnancy in multiple sclerosis. Clones were read by immunoSEQ multiplex PCR, and TCRdb kept only the in-frame ones, dropping some. The sample includes some 80,000 clones, 94% seen only once; the top ten take 0.11% to 0.15%. V is TRBV30 and J is TRBJ1-1, with TRBD1 as a possible D gene (5 bases). This material consisted of CD4+ T cells from peripheral blood mononuclear cells, taken after pregnancy. The source of this sequence is a female donor with multiple sclerosis, enrolled in a pregnancy study. This CDR3 is CAWSQGLLRDTEAFF. In nucleotides, the CDR3 is TGTGCCTGGAGTCAGGGTCTCCTTAGGGACACTGAAGCTTTCTTT.